These 16 T cell receptor beta chains share one sample of origin, sequenced in a study of blood T cell repertoires in COVID-19. TCRdb's copy holds only in-frame clones and misses some; the assay was immunoSEQ multiplex PCR. This sample has 130,000 or so clones, with around nine tenths found just once. The sample consisted of peripheral blood. Every receptor here comes from a woman aged 55 to 70 with acute or convalescent COVID-19.

This chain uses TRBV5-6 with TRBJ1-2; 9 bases line up with TRBD1. From germline, CDR1 is SGHDT and CDR2 YYEEEE. This CDR3 spans 14 amino acids. With 6 bases clipped from V and 14 bases from J, the junction kept 17 bases outside the gene matches. In nucleotides, the CDR3 is TGTGCCAGCACCCCGACCGGGACAGGGCCACTCTTAACCTTC. Protein sequence: CASTPTGTGPLLTF.

This chain uses TRBV9 with TRBJ1-6; D perhaps matches TRBD1 (6 bases). In germline, CDR1 is SGDLS, CDR2 YYNGEE. The CDR3 sequence is 17 residues long. Between the trimmed V and J ends, which lost 4 bases and 5 bases, there was a span of 19 bases. The CDR3 sequence is CASSPEGDPADNSPLHF. The CDR3 DNA follows: TGTGCCAGCAGCCCCGAGGGGGACCCGGCGGATAATTCACCCCTCCACTTT.

The V call is TRBV3-1 (or the pseudogene TRBV3-2), the J call TRBJ1-5, with D possibly being TRBD1 (5 bases). Germline-derived CDR1 and CDR2 are LGHDT and YNNKEL (reference sequence). Trimming cost V 3 bases and J 2 bases, with 14 bases left between them. This CDR3 is 16 amino acids long. The CDR3 DNA reads TGTGCCAGCAGCCATGTCAGGGTCGGCGGCAATCAGCCCCAGCATTTT. This sequence encodes CASSHVRVGGNQPQHF.

The rearrangement uses TRBV28 and TRBJ2-1, with 8 bases that match TRBD2. Germline trimming cut 6 bases from V and 2 bases from J; bases unmatched to any gene: 6. The CDR3 extends over 15 amino acids. The germline V gene encodes CDR1 MDHEN and CDR2 SYDVKM. The CDR3 nucleotides read TGTGCCAGCAGGCTGACTAGCGAACCCTACAATGAGCAGTTCTTC. Encoded protein: CASRLTSEPYNEQFF.

This chain uses TRBV29-1 with TRBJ1-2; the match to TRBD1 covers 9 bases. Germline V lookup: CDR1 SQVTM, CDR2 ANQGSEA. The V and J ends lost 6 bases and 8 bases, in that order; junction bases with no gene match: 4. The CDR3 spans 11 residues. CDR3 DNA: TGCAGCGTACAGGGGGCGCGCGGCTACACCTTC. It is translated as CSVQGARGYTF.

CDR3 DNA sequence: TGTGCCAGCAGCGTAGACCTGGGAGAAGGGCGAAACGAGCAGTACTTC. Its translation: CASSVDLGEGRNEQYF. The J gene is TRBJ2-7, the V gene TRBV9, with D tentatively TRBD2 (5 bases). V was pared by 0 bases and J by 5 bases, with 18 bases between. Germline-derived CDR1 and CDR2 are SGDLS and YYNGEE. This CDR3 is 16 amino acids long.

The V and J genes are TRBV5-1 and TRBJ1-2; D is unclear. The germline gives CDR1 SGHRS, CDR2 YFSETQ. The CDR3 sequence is 17 residues long. The ends were cut back, 6 bases at V and 1 base at J, with 22 bases in the middle. CDR3 protein: CASNPVGGQDYNYGYTF. The CDR3 nucleotides read TGCGCCAGCAACCCGGTTGGTGGTCAGGATTATAACTATGGCTACACCTTC.

The rearrangement joins TRBV4-3 to TRBJ2-5; 7 bases are a match to TRBD1. The germline gives CDR1 LGHNA, CDR2 YSLEER. J gave up 7 bases and V 0 bases, and 8 bases lay outside the gene matches. This CDR3 region has 15 residues. Here the CDR3 reads CASSQDLTGVGTQYF. DNA of the CDR3: TGCGCCAGCAGCCAAGATTTAACAGGGGTCGGGACCCAGTACTTC.

The rearrangement links TRBV18 to TRBJ1-2; possibly TRBD1 for D (5 bases). CDR3 length equals 14 residues. CDR1 is KGHSH and CDR2 is LQKENI in the germline V gene. The V end was cut by 1 base, the J end by 6 bases, with 12 bases between. CDR3 in amino acids: CASSPRGGEDGYTF. The DNA of the CDR3 is TGTGCCAGCTCACCACGCGGAGGGGAAGATGGCTACACCTTC.

The chain has TRBV19 and TRBJ2-7, with TRBD2 matching over 9 bases. J was trimmed by 5 bases and V by 4 bases; bases with no gene match: 9. The CDR3 is made up of 15 amino acids. CDR1 is LNHDA, CDR2 SQIVND, per germline (reference sequence). The CDR3: CASSTPRERGDEQYF. The DNA for the CDR3 is TGTGCCAGTAGTACCCCTAGGGAGCGGGGGGACGAGCAGTACTTC.

The chain carries TRBV28 and TRBJ1-1, with D uncertain. The CDR3 runs 15 residues. V was clipped by 6 bases and J by 3 bases, with 17 bases between them. Germline V gives CDR1 MDHEN, CDR2 SYDVKM. The CDR3 DNA reads as TGTGCCAGCAGAATGCCGGGTCCCTTGGACACTGAAGCTTTCTTT. Translating gives CASRMPGPLDTEAFF. Full variable domain (missing parts from reference TRBV28 and TRBJ1-1): DVKVTQSSRYLVKRTGEKVFLECVQDMDHENMFWYRQDPGLGLRLIYFSYDVKMKEKGDIPEGYSVSREKKERFSLILESASTNQTSMYLCASRMPGPLDTEAFFGQGTRLTVV.

The J gene is TRBJ1-6, the V gene TRBV19; 8 nucleotides agree with TRBD1. V gave up 3 bases and J gave up 9 bases; unmatched junction bases: 13. CDR1 and CDR2 from the germline V gene are LNHDA and SQIVND (reference sequence). The CDR3 has 17 amino acids. The DNA of the CDR3 is TGTGCCAGTAGTATCCTATCCACCAGGGGGCGCGGTTCACCCCTCCACTTT. This gives the protein CASSILSTRGRGSPLHF.

This chain links TRBV5-4 with TRBJ2-5; 8 nucleotides line up with TRBD1. This CDR3 comprises 15 residues. J was trimmed by 0 bases and V by 2 bases; bases with no gene match: 3. Germline CDR1 SGHNT, CDR2 YYREEE (reference sequence). The DNA for the CDR3 is TGTGCCAGCAGCTTCGACAGGGGCCACCAAGAGACCCAGTACTTC. This codes for CASSFDRGHQETQYF.

This clone was observed a single time. The chain employs TRBV15 and TRBJ2-5, with 8 bases fitting TRBD2. Germline V gene sequence: CDR1 LNHNV, CDR2 YYDKDF (reference sequence). V lost 1 base, J lost 2 bases, and 3 bases stayed unmatched. This CDR3 comprises 15 residues. The CDR3 protein is CATSRGRGGQETQYF. CDR3 bases: TGTGCCACCAGCAGAGGACGCGGGGGGCAAGAGACCCAGTACTTC.

This chain uses TRBV5-4 with TRBJ2-2; TRBD2 aligns across 14 bases. In germline, CDR1 is SGHNT, CDR2 YYREEE (reference sequence). The CDR3 length is 17 residues. V lost 4 bases and J lost 2; bases outside the gene matches: 4. CDR3 sequence reads: CASSAGLAGVNTGELFF. Here the CDR3 DNA reads TGTGCCAGCAGCGCGGGACTAGCGGGGGTCAACACCGGGGAGCTGTTTTTT.

Here the CDR3 reads CASSYSGVGNTGELFF. Written as DNA, the CDR3 is TGTGCCAGCAGCTATAGCGGGGTGGGGAACACCGGGGAGCTGTTTTTT. This chain joins TRBV7-3 and TRBJ2-2, with 8 bases lining up with TRBD2. Trimming at V came to 4 bases and at J to 1 base, leaving 5 bases not matched to a gene. Germline CDR1 SGHTA, CDR2 FQGTGA. The CDR3 runs 16 residues.